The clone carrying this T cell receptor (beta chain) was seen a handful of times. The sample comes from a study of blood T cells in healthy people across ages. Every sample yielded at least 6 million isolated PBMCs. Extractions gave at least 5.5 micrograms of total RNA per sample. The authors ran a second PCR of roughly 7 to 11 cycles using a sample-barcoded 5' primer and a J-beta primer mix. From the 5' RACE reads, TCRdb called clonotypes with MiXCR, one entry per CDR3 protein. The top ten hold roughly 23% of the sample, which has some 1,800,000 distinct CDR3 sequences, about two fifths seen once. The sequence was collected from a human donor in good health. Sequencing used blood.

CDR3 sequence: CASSQGVGDTQYF. The CDR3 DNA follows: TGCGCCAGCAGCCAAGGGGTGGGGGATACGCAGTATTTT. This chain connects TRBV4-3 to TRBJ2-3; D not resolved. CDR3 size: 13 residues. Germline V gene lookup returns CDR1 LGHNA and CDR2 YSLEER. Trimming removed 1 base from V and 6 bases from J, with 8 bases in between.